These 24 T cell receptor beta chains were sequenced from one sample in a study of shared T cell receptors in the human thymus. The method was immunoSEQ multiplex PCR; TCRdb's version includes in-frame clones alone and lacks a portion of them. The sample lists about 400,000 clones, approximately 95% seen once, with approximately 0.02% in the top ten. The sequenced sample consisted of thymocytes. The source of these receptors is a human donor.

The rearrangement links TRBV5-6 to TRBJ2-7, with 9 bases matching TRBD1. The germline gives CDR1 SGHDT, CDR2 YYEEEE. J gave up 0 bases and V 4 bases, and 11 bases lay outside the gene matches. This CDR3 is 17 amino acids long. The CDR3 coding sequence is TGTGCCAGCAGCCAGCCCGGGACAGGGAGTTCCTCCTACGAGCAGTACTTC. Translation gives CASSQPGTGSSSYEQYF.

V is TRBV7-6 and J is TRBJ2-3; weak D call: TRBD2 (6 bases). V was clipped by 5 bases and J by 8 bases, with 20 bases between them. The V gene's germline CDR1 is SGHVS and CDR2 FNYEAQ. The CDR3 spans 15 residues. CDR3 in DNA: TGTGCCAGCAGCCCACTAGCCCGCGGGCAGGGTACGCAGTATTTT. It codes for CASSPLARGQGTQYF.

This clone was detected only once. This sequence joins TRBV9 and TRBJ2-2; D unclear. Trimming pared 0 bases from V and 5 bases from J, leaving 11 bases between. Germline V gene sequence: CDR1 SGDLS, CDR2 YYNGEE. The length of the CDR3 is 15 residues. The CDR3 bases are TGTGCCAGCAGCGTAGAAAAGGTCTATACCGGGGAGCTGTTTTTT. Protein: CASSVEKVYTGELFF.

The gene calls are TRBV5-4 and TRBJ2-3; 8 bases are shared with TRBD2. Germline lookup yields CDR1 SGHNT and CDR2 YYREEE (reference sequence). J lost 5 bases, V lost 5 bases, and 4 bases had no gene match. CDR3 length: 13 residues. In nucleotides, the CDR3 is TGTGCCAGCAGTGCGGGGGGCCAAGATACGCAGTATTTT. It is translated as CASSAGGQDTQYF. Looking up the rest from reference TRBV5-4 and TRBJ2-3 gives the full variable domain: ETGVTQSPTHLIKTRGQQVTLRCSSQSGHNTVSWYQQALGQGPQFIFQYYREEENGRGNFPPRFSGLQFPNYSSELNVNALELDDSALYLCASSAGGQDTQYFGPGTRLTVL.

V is TRBV7-7 and J is TRBJ2-5; D is undetermined. Between the trimmed V and J ends, which lost 4 bases and 7 bases, there was a span of 19 bases. This CDR3 has 15 residues. The V gene's germline CDR1 is SSHAT and CDR2 FNYEAQ (reference sequence). The CDR3 DNA reads as TGTGCCAGCAGCTCCGGGCCCCCCCGGTTCGGGACCCAGTACTTC. The encoded protein is CASSSGPPRFGTQYF. The complete variable domain, with remaining parts taken from reference TRBV7-7 and TRBJ2-5, reads GAGVSQSPRYKVTKRGQDVTLRCDPISSHATLYWYQQALGQGPEFLTYFNYEAQPDKSGLPSDRFSAERPEGSISTLTIQRTEQRDSAMYRCASSSGPPRFGTQYFGPGTRLLVL.

The genes are TRBV18 and TRBJ1-3, with TRBD1 identical over 7 bases. V dropped 4 bases and J dropped 2; count of bases not matched to a gene: 8. The CDR3 consists of 16 residues. Germline values: CDR1 KGHSH, CDR2 LQKENI. CDR3 in amino acids: CASSLPGQSPGNTIYF. CDR3 sequence (DNA): TGTGCCAGCTCACTACCGGGACAGAGTCCTGGAAACACCATATATTTT.

The chain joins TRBV15 to TRBJ2-5; 9 bases align to TRBD2. Unmatched junction bases numbered 8, after V lost 2 bases and J lost 4 bases. The germline gives CDR1 LNHNV, CDR2 YYDKDF (reference sequence). The CDR3 contains 16 residues. The DNA of the CDR3 is TGTGCCACCAGCAGATCTACCATAGCGGGAGTAGAGACCCAGTACTTC. It encodes CATSRSTIAGVETQYF.

This chain connects TRBV7-8 to TRBJ2-7; D might be TRBD2 (5 bases). Germline CDR1 SGHVS, CDR2 FQNEAQ. Trimming cost V 5 bases and J 6 bases, with 20 bases left between them. CDR3 length equals 15 residues. The CDR3 protein is CASSPVVQRLVEQYF. CDR3 DNA: TGTGCCAGCAGCCCAGTGGTCCAGCGGCTGGTCGAGCAGTACTTC.

The chain links TRBV13 to TRBJ2-7; 8 bases are a match to TRBD2. The CDR3 runs 15 residues. Germline V gene sequence: CDR1 PRHDT, CDR2 FYEKMQ (reference sequence). With 0 bases clipped from V and 2 bases from J, the junction kept 3 bases outside the gene matches. The CDR3 sequence: CASSLGTSDTYEQYF. CDR3 DNA: TGTGCCAGCAGCTTAGGGACTAGCGATACCTACGAGCAGTACTTC.

This chain joins TRBV28 and TRBJ1-5; no clear D. This CDR3 has 14 residues. From germline, CDR1 is MDHEN and CDR2 SYDVKM. Trimming pared 4 bases from V and 2 bases from J, leaving 9 bases between. This chain's CDR3 is CASSSEIGNQPQHF. As DNA, the CDR3 is TGTGCCAGCAGTTCCGAAATAGGCAATCAGCCCCAGCATTTT.

Only a few counts were recorded for this clone. The genes are TRBV4-1 and TRBJ2-1; the D gene is possibly TRBD1 (6 bases). Between the trimmed V and J ends, which lost 2 bases and 6 bases, there was a span of 23 bases. Germline V lookup: CDR1 MGHRA, CDR2 YSYEKL. The CDR3 has 18 amino acids. The CDR3 region has the DNA TGCGCCAGCAGCCAAAAGGGGGTGCGTTCTAGAGATGCCAATGAGCAGTTCTTC. Translation: CASSQKGVRSRDANEQFF.

The J gene is TRBJ2-7, the V gene TRBV7-2; the D gene is possibly TRBD1 (5 bases). Germline V gives CDR1 SGHTA, CDR2 FQGNSA. Trimming shortened V by 1 base and J by 0 bases, and 10 bases separated the two germline ends. The length of the CDR3 is 15 residues. This chain's CDR3 is CASSLVHRSSYEQYF. The CDR3 DNA reads TGTGCCAGCAGCTTAGTGCACAGGAGCTCCTACGAGCAGTACTTC.

The chain uses TRBV27 and TRBJ2-7; 11 bases map to TRBD2. V shed 5 bases, J shed 5 bases, and the junction held 8 bases outside the gene matches. Germline CDR1 and CDR2: MNHEY and SMNVEV (reference sequence). The CDR3 runs to 15 residues. As DNA, the CDR3 is TGTGCCAGCAGTGCCTCCACTAGCGGGAGAGACGAGCAGTACTTC. The encoded protein is CASSASTSGRDEQYF.

This sequence joins TRBV5-3 and TRBJ1-1; 7 bases map to TRBD1. TRBV5-3 counts as an open reading frame of uncertain function. V lost 4 bases, J lost 6 bases, and 12 bases stayed unmatched. The CDR3 has 15 amino acids. The CDR3 reads CARSPRVLGGSEAFF. CDR3 nucleotides: TGTGCCAGAAGCCCAAGAGTACTAGGGGGCTCTGAAGCTTTCTTT.

This chain uses TRBV7-4 with TRBJ2-7; 12 bases agree with TRBD2. CDR3 length equals 20 residues. J lost 4 bases, V lost 2 bases, and 18 bases had no gene match. CDR1 and CDR2 from the germline V gene are SGHVT and SQSDAQ. The CDR3 here is CASSLTAYLALAGGGYEQYF. The CDR3 bases are TGTGCCAGCAGCTTAACCGCTTATCTTGCCCTAGCGGGAGGGGGGTACGAGCAGTACTTC.

The V call is TRBV7-9, the J call TRBJ2-5; D unclear. CDR1 is SEHNR and CDR2 is FQNEAQ in the germline V gene (reference sequence). The CDR3 runs 13 residues. V dropped 5 bases and J dropped 3 bases, with 10 bases sitting between them. The CDR3 reads CASSRPRKETQYF. In nucleotides, the CDR3 is TGTGCCAGCAGCCGACCCCGTAAAGAGACCCAGTACTTC.

The gene calls are TRBV7-9 and TRBJ2-1; maybe TRBD1 (6 bases). The V gene lost 5 bases and the J gene lost 4 bases, with 15 bases spanning the gap. Germline CDR1 SEHNR, CDR2 FQNEAQ (reference sequence). The CDR3 contains 15 residues. The CDR3 here is CASSPLGGGYNEQFF. The CDR3 DNA sequence: TGTGCCAGCAGCCCCCTTGGGGGCGGATACAATGAGCAGTTCTTC.

This clone was seen only once. CDR3 loop: CASSLSVAGLRNEQFF. The CDR3 bases are TGTGCCAGCAGCTTATCAGTAGCGGGATTGAGAAATGAGCAGTTCTTC. V gene TRBV7-9 combines with J gene TRBJ2-1; TRBD2 agrees at 8 bases. This CDR3 has 16 amino acids. CDR1 SEHNR and CDR2 FQNEAQ come from the germline V gene (reference sequence). After removal of 2 bases from V and 7 bases from J, the junction contained 10 bases not matched to a gene.

The chain carries TRBV28 and TRBJ2-7; perhaps D is TRBD1 or TRBD2 (5 bases each). CDR3 length: 19 amino acids. Trimming left V 3 bases short and J 0 bases short, with 24 bases between. CDR1 MDHEN and CDR2 SYDVKM come from the germline V gene. CDR3 protein: CASSFLTRSRGAFSYEQYF. CDR3 bases: TGTGCCAGCAGTTTTCTCACCCGGTCCCGAGGGGCTTTCTCCTACGAGCAGTACTTC.

In this sample, this clone turned up once. The chain combines TRBV6-1 with TRBJ2-7, with D uncertain. V was pared by 7 bases and J by 5 bases, with 12 bases between. The germline gives CDR1 MNHNS, CDR2 SASEGT. The CDR3 spans 12 residues. The CDR3 DNA reads TGTGCCAGCAACCCCGGAAGGCACGAGCAGTACTTC. Translating it yields CASNPGRHEQYF.

In its sample, this clone was seen a few times. This chain joins TRBV30 and TRBJ1-4; possible D gene TRBD1, 6 bases. Germline lookup yields CDR1 GTSNPN and CDR2 SVGIG (reference sequence). The CDR3 spans 13 residues. Trimming took 3 bases from V and 8 from J, leaving 13 bases between them. CDR3: CAWRGARGEKLFF. Here the CDR3 DNA reads TGTGCCTGGAGGGGGGCTCGAGGCGAAAAACTGTTTTTT.

The rearrangement uses TRBV10-1 and TRBJ2-7; TRBD2 aligns across 9 bases. V was clipped by 3 bases and J by 4 bases; unmatched bases: 7. Germline CDR1 reads WNHNN; CDR2 reads SYGVQD (reference sequence). This CDR3 spans 15 amino acids. The CDR3 bases are TGCGCCAGCAGTGAAAGCTCTAGCGGGATATACGAGCAGTACTTC. This sequence encodes CASSESSSGIYEQYF.

The CDR3 is CASSPPTGDSYEQYF. DNA for the CDR3: TGTGCCAGCAGCCCCCCTACCGGAGACTCCTACGAGCAGTACTTC. V gene TRBV11-2 combines with J gene TRBJ2-7; D not resolved. CDR1 SGHAT and CDR2 FQNNGV come from the germline V gene. V gave up 5 bases and J gave up 0 bases, with 14 bases separating them. The CDR3 totals 15 residues.

V and J are TRBV2 and TRBJ1-2; 10 bases line up with TRBD1. V gave up 2 bases and J gave up 6 bases; unmatched junction bases: 9. CDR1 and CDR2 from the germline V gene are SNHLY and FYNNEI. CDR3 length equals 16 residues. The CDR3 DNA follows: TGTGCCAGCAGTGAAAAACTCATGGACAGGGGGAATGGCTACACCTTC. This translates into CASSEKLMDRGNGYTF.